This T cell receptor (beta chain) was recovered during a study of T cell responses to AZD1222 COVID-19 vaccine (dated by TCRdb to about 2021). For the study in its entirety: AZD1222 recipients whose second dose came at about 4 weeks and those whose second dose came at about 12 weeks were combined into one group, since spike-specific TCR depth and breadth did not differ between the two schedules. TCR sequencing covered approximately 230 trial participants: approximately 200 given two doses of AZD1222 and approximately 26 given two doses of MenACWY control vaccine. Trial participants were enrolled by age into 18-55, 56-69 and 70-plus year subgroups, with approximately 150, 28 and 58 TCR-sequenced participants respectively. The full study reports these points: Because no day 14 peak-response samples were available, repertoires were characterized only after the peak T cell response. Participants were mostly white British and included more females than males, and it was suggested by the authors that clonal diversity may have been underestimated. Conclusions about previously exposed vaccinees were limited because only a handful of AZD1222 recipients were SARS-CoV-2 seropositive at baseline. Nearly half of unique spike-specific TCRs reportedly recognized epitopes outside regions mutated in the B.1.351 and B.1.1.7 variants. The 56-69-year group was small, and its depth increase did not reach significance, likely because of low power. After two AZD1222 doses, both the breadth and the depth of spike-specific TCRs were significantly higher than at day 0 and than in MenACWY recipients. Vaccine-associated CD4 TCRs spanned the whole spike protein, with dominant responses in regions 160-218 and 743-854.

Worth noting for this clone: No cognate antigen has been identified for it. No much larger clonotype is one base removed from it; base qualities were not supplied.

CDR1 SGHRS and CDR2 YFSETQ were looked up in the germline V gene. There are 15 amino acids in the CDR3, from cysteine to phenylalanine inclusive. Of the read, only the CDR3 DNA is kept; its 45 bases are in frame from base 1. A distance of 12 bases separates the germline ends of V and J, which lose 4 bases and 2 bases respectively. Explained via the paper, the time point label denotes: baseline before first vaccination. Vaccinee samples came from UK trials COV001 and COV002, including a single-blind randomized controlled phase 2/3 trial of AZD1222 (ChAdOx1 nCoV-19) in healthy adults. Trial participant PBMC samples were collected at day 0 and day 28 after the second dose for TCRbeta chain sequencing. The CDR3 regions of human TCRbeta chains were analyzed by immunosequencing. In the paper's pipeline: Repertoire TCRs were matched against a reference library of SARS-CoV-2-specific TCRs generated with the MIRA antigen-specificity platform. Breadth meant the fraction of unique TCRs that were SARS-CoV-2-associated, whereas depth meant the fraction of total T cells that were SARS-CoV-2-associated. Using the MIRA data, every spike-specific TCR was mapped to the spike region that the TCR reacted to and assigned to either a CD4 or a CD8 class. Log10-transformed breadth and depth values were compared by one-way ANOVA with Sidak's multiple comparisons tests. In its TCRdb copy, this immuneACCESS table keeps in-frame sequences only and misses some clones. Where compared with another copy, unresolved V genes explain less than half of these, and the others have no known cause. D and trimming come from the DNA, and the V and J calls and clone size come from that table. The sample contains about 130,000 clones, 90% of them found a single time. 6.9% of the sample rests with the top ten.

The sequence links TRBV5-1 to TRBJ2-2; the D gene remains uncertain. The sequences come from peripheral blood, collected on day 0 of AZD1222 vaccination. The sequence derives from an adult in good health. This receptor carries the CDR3 CASSLGRHNTGELFF. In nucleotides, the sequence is TGCGCCAGCAGCCTCGGAAGACACAACACCGGGGAGCTGTTTTTT.